This T cell receptor beta chain was captured in a study of siplizumab effects on memory and regulatory T cells. With regard to this clone: Its specificity is not known.

Each sample contributed around 10^5 TCR templates to the assay. TCRdb's table, derived via immunoSEQ multiplex PCR, lists solely in-frame clones and lacks some. The data contain some 80,000 clones, around 95% of them singletons. V gave up 4 bases and J gave up 2 bases, with 10 bases separating them. CDR3 length: 13 amino acids. CDR1 and CDR2 from the germline V gene are SGHTS and YDEGEE. The study's findings and limits: Naive T cell populations appeared to exhibit greater diversity than memory cells and appeared to be major alloresponse contributors. A minor share of alloreactive clones matched unstimulated subsets.

V is TRBV5-8 and J is TRBJ2-7; maybe TRBD1 (6 bases). This sequence was found in a human donor in good health. Specimen: CD8+ T cells sorted from blood. This CDR3 is CASSPRTAYEQYF. DNA for the CDR3: TGTGCCAGCAGCCCGAGGACAGCCTACGAGCAGTACTTC.